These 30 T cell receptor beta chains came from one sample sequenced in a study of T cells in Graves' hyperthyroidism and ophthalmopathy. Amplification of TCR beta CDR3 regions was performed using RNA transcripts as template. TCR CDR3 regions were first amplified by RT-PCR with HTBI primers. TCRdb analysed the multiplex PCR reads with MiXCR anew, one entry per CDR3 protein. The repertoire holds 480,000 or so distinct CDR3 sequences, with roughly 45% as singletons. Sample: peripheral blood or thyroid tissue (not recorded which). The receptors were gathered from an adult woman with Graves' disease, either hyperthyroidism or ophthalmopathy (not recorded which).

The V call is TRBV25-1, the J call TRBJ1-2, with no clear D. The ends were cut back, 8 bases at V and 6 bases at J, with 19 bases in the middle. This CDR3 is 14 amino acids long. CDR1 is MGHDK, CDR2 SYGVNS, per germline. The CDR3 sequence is CASLTGSSADGYTF. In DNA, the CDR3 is TGTGCCAGCTTAACGGGGTCTTCGGCGGATGGCTACACCTTC.

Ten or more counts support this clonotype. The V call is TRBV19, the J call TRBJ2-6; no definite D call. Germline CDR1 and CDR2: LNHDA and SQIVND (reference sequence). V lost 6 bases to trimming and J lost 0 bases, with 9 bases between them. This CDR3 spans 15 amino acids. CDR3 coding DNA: TGTGCCAGTAGCCAGTACAACTCTGGGGCCAACGTCCTGACTTTC. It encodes CASSQYNSGANVLTF.

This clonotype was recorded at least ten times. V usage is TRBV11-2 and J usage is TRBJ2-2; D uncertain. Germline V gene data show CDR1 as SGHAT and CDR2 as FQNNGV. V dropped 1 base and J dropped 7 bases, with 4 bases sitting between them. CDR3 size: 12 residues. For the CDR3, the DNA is TGTGCCAGCAGCTTAGGGTTCGGGGAGCTGTTTTTT. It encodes CASSLGFGELFF.

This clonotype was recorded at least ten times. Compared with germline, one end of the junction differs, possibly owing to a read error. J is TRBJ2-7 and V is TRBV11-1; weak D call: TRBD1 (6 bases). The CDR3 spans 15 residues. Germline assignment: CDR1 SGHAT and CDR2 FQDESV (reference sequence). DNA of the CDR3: TGTGCCAGCAACTTAGCCAGGGGAAGAGCCTACGAGCAGTACTTC. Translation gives CASNLARGRAYEQYF.

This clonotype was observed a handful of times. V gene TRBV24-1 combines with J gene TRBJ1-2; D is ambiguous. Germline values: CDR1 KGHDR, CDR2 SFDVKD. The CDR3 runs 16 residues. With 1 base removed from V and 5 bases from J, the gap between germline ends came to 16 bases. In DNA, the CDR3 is TGTGCCACCAGTGATTTTGACGGCCTAAGAGGGTATGGCTACACCTTC. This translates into CATSDFDGLRGYGYTF.

CDR3 loop: CASRDTGGAEKLFF. The CDR3 nucleotides read TGTGCCAGCAGGGATACAGGGGGCGCGGAAAAACTGTTTTTT. The V and J genes are TRBV6-5 and TRBJ1-4; 9 bases map to TRBD1. The germline V gene has CDR1 MNHEY and CDR2 SVGAGI. The ends lost 6 bases at V and 8 bases at J; junction bases unmatched: 7. CDR3 length: 14 residues.

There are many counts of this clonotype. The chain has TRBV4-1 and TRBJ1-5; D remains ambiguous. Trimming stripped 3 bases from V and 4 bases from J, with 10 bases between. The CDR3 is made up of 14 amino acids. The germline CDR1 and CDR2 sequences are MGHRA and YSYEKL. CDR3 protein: CASSHPVRNQPQHF. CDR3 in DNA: TGCGCCAGCAGCCACCCTGTCAGAAATCAGCCCCAGCATTTT.

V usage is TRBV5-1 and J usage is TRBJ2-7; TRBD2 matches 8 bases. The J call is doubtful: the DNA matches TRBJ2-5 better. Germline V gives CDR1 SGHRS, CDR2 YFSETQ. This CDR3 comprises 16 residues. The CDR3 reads CASSQTDGTSWGTQYF. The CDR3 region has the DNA TGCGCCAGCAGCCAGACGGATGGGACTAGTTGGGGGACCCAGTACTTC.

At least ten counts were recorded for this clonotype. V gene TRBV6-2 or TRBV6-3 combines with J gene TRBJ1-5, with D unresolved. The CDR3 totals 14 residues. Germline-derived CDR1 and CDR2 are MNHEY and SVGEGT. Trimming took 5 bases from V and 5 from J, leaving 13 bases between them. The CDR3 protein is CASSPRPSDQPQHF. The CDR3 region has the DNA TGTGCCAGCAGTCCCCGACCCTCTGATCAGCCCCAGCATTTT.

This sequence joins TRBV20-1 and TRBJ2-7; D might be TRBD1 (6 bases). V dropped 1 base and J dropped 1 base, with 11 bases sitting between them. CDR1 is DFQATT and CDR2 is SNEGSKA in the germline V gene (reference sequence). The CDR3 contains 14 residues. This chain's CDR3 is CSARGTADSYEQYF. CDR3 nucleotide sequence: TGCAGTGCTAGAGGGACAGCAGATTCCTACGAGCAGTACTTC.

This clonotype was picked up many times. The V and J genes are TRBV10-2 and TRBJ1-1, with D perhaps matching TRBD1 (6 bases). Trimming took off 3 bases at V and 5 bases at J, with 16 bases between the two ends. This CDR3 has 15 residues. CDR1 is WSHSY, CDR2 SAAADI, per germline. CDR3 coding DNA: TGCGCCAGCAGTGAATCTCCAGGGGTTGGGACTGAAGCTTTCTTT. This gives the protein CASSESPGVGTEAFF.

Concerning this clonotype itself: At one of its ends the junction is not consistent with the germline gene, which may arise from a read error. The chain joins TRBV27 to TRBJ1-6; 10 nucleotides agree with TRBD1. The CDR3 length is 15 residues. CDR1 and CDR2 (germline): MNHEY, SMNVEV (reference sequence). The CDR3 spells CAGSFGTGVDSPLHF. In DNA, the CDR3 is TGTGCCGGCAGTTTCGGGACAGGGGTGGATTCACCCCTCCACTTT.

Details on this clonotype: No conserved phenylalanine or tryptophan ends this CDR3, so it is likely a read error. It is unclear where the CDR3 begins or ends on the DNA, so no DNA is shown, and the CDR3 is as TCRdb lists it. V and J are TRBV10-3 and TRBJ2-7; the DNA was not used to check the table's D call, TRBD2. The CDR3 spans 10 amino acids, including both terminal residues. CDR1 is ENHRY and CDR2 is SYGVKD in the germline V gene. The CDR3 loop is CAISDLGRLQ.

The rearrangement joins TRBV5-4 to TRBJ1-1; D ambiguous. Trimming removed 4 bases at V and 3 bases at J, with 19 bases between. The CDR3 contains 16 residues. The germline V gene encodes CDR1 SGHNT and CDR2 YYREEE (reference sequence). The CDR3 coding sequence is TGTGCCAGCAGCCCGGCGAGGGTAAATATAGACACTGAAGCTTTCTTT. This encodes CASSPARVNIDTEAFF.

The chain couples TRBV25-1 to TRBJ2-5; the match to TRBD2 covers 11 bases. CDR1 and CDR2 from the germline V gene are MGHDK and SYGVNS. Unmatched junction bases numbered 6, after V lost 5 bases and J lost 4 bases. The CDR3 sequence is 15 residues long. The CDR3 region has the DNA TGTGCCAGCAGTACTAGCGGGGGTTTGGGAGAGACCCAGTACTTC. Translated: CASSTSGGLGETQYF.

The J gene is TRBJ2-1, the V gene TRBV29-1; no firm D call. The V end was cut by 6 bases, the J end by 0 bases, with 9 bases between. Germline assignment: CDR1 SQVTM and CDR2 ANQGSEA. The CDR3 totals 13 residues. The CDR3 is CSVRKSSYNEQFF. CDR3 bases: TGCAGCGTCAGGAAGAGCTCCTACAATGAGCAGTTCTTC.

CDR3 amino acids: CSAAGGGNAQPQHF. In DNA form, the CDR3 reads TGCAGCGCGGCCGGGGGTGGGAATGCTCAGCCCCAGCATTTT. The chain employs TRBV29-1 and TRBJ1-5, with TRBD1 as a possible D gene (5 bases). In germline, CDR1 is SQVTM, CDR2 ANQGSEA. This CDR3 contains 14 residues. Trimming cost V 7 bases and J 6 bases, with 19 bases left between them.

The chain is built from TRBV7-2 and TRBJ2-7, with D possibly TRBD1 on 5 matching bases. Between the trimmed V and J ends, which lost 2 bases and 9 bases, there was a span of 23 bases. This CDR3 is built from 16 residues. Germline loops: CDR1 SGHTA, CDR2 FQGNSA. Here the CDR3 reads CASSLRVGTQGLSQYF. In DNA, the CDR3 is TGTGCCAGCAGCTTAAGGGTAGGCACCCAGGGTCTCTCGCAGTACTTC. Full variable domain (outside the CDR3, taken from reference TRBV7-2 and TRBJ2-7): GAGVSQSPSNKVTEKGKDVELRCDPISGHTALYWYRQSLGQGLEFLIYFQGNSAPDKSGLPSDRFSAERTGGSVSTLTIQRTQQEDSAVYLCASSLRVGTQGLSQYFGPGTRLTVT.

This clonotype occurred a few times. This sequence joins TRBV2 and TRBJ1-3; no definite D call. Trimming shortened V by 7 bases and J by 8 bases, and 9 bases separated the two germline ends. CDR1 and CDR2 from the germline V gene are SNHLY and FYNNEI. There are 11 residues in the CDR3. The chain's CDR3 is CASTVADTIYF. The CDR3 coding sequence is TGTGCCAGCACCGTAGCGGACACCATATATTTT. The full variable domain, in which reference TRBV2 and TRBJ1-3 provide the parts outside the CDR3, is EPEVTQTPSHQVTQMGQEVILRCVPISNHLYFYWYRQILGQKVEFLVSFYNNEISEKSEIFDDQFSVERPDGSNFTLKIRSTKLEDSAMYFCASTVADTIYFGEGSWLTVV.

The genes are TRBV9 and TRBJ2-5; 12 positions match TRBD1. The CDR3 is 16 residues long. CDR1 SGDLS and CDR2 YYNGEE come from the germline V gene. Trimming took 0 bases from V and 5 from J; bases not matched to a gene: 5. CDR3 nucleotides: TGTGCCAGCAGCGTAGGGGGGACAGGGGGCATGGAGACCCAGTACTTC. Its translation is CASSVGGTGGMETQYF.

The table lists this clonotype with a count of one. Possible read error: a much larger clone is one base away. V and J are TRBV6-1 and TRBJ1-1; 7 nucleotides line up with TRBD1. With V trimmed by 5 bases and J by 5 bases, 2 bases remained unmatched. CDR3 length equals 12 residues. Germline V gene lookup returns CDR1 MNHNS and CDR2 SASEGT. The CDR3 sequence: CASSWGQTEAFF. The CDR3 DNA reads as TGTGCCAGCAGTTGGGGACAGACTGAAGCTTTCTTT.

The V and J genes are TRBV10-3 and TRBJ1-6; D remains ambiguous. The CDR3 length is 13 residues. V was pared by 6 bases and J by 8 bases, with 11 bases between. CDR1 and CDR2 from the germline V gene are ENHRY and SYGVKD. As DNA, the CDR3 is TGTGCCATCAGAAGGCAGATAGATTCACCCCTCCACTTT. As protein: CAIRRQIDSPLHF.

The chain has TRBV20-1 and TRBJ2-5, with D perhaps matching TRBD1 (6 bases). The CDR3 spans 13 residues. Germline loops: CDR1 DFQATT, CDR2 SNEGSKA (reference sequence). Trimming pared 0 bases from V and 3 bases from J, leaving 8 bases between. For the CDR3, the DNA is TGCAGTGCTAGAGATCACAGGGAAGAGACCCAGTACTTC. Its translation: CSARDHREETQYF.

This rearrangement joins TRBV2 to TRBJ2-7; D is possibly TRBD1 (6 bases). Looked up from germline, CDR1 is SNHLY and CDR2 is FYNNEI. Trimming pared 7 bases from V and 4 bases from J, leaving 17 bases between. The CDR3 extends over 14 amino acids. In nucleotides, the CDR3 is TGTGCCAGCAAAAGAGAAATGGGACAATACGAGCAGTACTTC. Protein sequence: CASKREMGQYEQYF.

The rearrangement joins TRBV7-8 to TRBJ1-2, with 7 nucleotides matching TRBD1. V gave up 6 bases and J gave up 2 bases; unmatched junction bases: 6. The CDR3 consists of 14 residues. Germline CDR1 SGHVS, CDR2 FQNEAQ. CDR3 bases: TGTGCCAGCAGGGGACAGCAATTAAACTATGGCTACACCTTC. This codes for CASRGQQLNYGYTF. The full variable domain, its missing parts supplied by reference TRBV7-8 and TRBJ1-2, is GAGVSQSPRYKVAKRGQDVALRCDPISGHVSLFWYQQALGQGPEFLTYFQNEAQLDKSGLPSDRFFAERPEGSVSTLKIQRTQQEDSAVYLCASRGQQLNYGYTFGSGTRLTVV.

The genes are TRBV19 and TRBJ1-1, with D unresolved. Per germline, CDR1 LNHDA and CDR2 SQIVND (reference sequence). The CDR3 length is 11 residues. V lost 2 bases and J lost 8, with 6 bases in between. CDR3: CASSIHAEAFF. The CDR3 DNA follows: TGTGCCAGTAGTATACACGCAGAAGCTTTCTTT.

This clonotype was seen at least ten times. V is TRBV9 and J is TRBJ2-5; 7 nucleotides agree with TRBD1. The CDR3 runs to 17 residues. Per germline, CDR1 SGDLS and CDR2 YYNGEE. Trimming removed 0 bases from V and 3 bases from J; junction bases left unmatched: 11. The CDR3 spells CASSVGPSSQGEETQYF. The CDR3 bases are TGTGCCAGCAGCGTAGGCCCCTCGTCCCAGGGGGAAGAGACCCAGTACTTC.

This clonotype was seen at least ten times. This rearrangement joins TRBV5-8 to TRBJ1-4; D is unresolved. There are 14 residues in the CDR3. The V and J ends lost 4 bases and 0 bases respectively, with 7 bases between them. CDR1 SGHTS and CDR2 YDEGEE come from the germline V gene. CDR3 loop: CASSQSATNEKLFF. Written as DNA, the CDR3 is TGTGCCAGCAGCCAGTCCGCAACTAATGAAAAACTGTTTTTT.

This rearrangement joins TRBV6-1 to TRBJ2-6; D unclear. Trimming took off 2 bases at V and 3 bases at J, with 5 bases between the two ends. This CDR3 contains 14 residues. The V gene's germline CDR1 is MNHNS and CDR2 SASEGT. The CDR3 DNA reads TGTGCCAGCAGTGAACTGGGTGGGGCCAACGTCCTGACTTTC. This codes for CASSELGGANVLTF.

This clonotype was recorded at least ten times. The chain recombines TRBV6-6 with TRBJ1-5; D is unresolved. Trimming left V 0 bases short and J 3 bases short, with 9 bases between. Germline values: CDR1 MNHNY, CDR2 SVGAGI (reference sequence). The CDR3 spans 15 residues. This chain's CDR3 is CASSYSGGDNQPQHF. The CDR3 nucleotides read TGTGCCAGCAGTTACTCGGGCGGAGACAATCAGCCCCAGCATTTT.